The present entry profiles one TCR beta chain with its context. Its antigen is currently unknown. The sample belongs to a study of T cell responses to AZD1222 COVID-19 vaccine. General study results and limits: The repertoires were collected only after the peak T cell response. Within unmutated variant regions lay the reported targets of nearly half of spike-specific TCRs.

Profiling relied on immunoSEQ multiplex PCR, and the TCRdb table lists in-frame clones only, not all of them. This table holds about 130,000 clones, 80% to 90% found once. CDR1 LGHDT and CDR2 YNNKEL come from the germline V gene (reference sequence). With 0 bases removed from V and 4 bases from J, the gap between germline ends came to 11 bases. The CDR3 sequence is 15 residues long. This receptor was identified in an adult in good health. The chain is built from TRBV3-1 (or the pseudogene TRBV3-2) and TRBJ2-3, with D uncertain. This specimen consisted of peripheral blood, obtained on day 0 of MenACWY control vaccination. The CDR3 bases are TGTGCCAGCAGCCAAGATTACGGCAGAGCAGATACGCAGTATTTT. It codes for CASSQDYGRADTQYF.